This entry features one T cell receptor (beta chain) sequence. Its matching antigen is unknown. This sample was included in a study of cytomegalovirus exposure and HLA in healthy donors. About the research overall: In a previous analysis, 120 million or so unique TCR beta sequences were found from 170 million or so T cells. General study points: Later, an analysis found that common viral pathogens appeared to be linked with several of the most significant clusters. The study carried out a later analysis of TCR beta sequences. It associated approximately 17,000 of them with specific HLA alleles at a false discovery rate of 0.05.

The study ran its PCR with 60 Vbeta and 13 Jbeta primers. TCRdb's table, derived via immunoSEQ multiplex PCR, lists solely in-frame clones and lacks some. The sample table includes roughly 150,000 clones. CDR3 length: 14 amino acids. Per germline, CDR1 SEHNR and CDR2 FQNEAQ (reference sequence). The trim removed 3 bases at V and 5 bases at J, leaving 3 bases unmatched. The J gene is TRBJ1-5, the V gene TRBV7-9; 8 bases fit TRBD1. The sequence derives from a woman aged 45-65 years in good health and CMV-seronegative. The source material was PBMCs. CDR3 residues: CASSLGQAHQPQHF. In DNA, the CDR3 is TGTGCCAGCAGCTTGGGACAGGCGCATCAGCCCCAGCATTTT.